This TCR beta chain was recorded in a study of CD8 T cells in Susac syndrome. The CDR3 runs 19 residues. Germline lookup yields CDR1 KGHDR and CDR2 SFDVKD. V shed 3 bases and J shed 2 bases, with 25 bases lying between them. An amount of RNA that ranged from roughly 0.45 to 1 ug was reverse transcribed with random hexamers. TCRdb re-analysed the immunoSEQ multiplex PCR reads in MiXCR, keeping a single row per CDR3 protein. The table lists roughly 52,000 distinct CDR3 sequences, 95% of them singletons, with roughly 0.8% in the top ten. The sequence was collected from a human donor with Susac syndrome. Sequencing was performed on CD8+ T cells from PBMCs. This sequence joins TRBV24-1 and TRBJ2-7; tentatively, D is TRBD1 (7 bases). CDR3 coding DNA: TGTGCCACCAGTGATGAAAGGACAGGCGAAGGCGGAGGGGCCTACGAGCAGTACTTC. Protein sequence: CATSDERTGEGGGAYEQYF.